Below are 21 T cell receptor beta chains sequenced from a single sample in a study of beta chain features in type 1 diabetes (dated by TCRdb to the late 2010s). Libraries were made using the immunoSEQ multiplex PCR assay. The entire isolated RNA was reverse transcribed using the High Capacity cDNA Reverse Transcription Kit, and thus expressed TCRB transcripts were sequenced. TCRdb retrieved this table from immuneACCESS and kept in-frame rearrangements only. Not all clones are present; in checked studies, unresolved V genes account for under half, and no reason is known for the remainder. This sample comprises a few hundred thousand clones, about 26% of them detected only once. Jointly, the top ten make up 4% of the sample. The sequenced sample was central memory CD4+ T cells from blood. The receptors shown here come from a man younger than 40 in good health.

The V and J genes are TRBV2 and TRBJ1-2, with D perhaps TRBD1 (6 bases). The CDR3 runs to 11 residues. Looked up from germline, CDR1 is SNHLY and CDR2 is FYNNEI. V was cut by 3 bases and J by 9 bases, with 8 bases left in between. CDR3 loop: CASSEDRSYTF. In nucleotides, the CDR3 is TGTGCCAGCAGTGAGGACAGAAGCTACACCTTC. Drawing the rest from reference TRBV2 and TRBJ1-2, the complete variable domain is EPEVTQTPSHQVTQMGQEVILRCVPISNHLYFYWYRQILGQKVEFLVSFYNNEISEKSEIFDDQFSVERPDGSNFTLKIRSTKLEDSAMYFCASSEDRSYTFGSGTRLTVV.

This rearrangement joins TRBV7-9 to TRBJ2-3; D is perhaps TRBD2 (5 bases). The CDR3 extends over 14 amino acids. V lost 4 bases and J lost 3, with 11 bases in between. Per germline, CDR1 SEHNR and CDR2 FQNEAQ (reference sequence). CDR3 in amino acids: CASSYAGGTDTQYF. CDR3 nucleotides: TGTGCCAGCAGCTATGCGGGCGGGACAGATACGCAGTATTTT. Full variable domain (outside the CDR3, taken from reference TRBV7-9 and TRBJ2-3): DTGVSQNPRHKITKRGQNVTFRCDPISEHNRLYWYRQTLGQGPEFLTYFQNEAQLEKSRLLSDRFSAERPKGSFSTLEIQRTEQGDSAMYLCASSYAGGTDTQYFGPGTRLTVL.

This chain uses TRBV7-9 with TRBJ1-4, with D possibly TRBD1 on 5 matching bases. V lost 7 bases to trimming and J lost 4 bases, with 10 bases between them. CDR1 is SEHNR and CDR2 is FQNEAQ in the germline V gene (reference sequence). The CDR3 length is 13 residues. The CDR3 is CASKGTVNEKLFF. In nucleotides, the CDR3 is TGTGCCAGCAAGGGGACGGTTAATGAAAAACTGTTTTTT.

In this sample, this clone turned up a few times. V gene TRBV2 combines with J gene TRBJ2-5; D gene uncertain. The CDR3 has 12 residues. Deletions cut 6 bases from V and 4 bases from J, with 9 bases between. In germline, CDR1 is SNHLY, CDR2 FYNNEI. In nucleotides, the CDR3 is TGTGCCAGCAGAGAGTCGGGAGAGACCCAGTACTTC. Residues: CASRESGETQYF.

The rearrangement links TRBV10-3 to TRBJ2-1, with 8 bases that match TRBD1. The V and J ends lost 6 bases and 0 bases, in that order; junction bases with no gene match: 4. The CDR3 extends over 15 amino acids. The germline V gene has CDR1 ENHRY and CDR2 SYGVKD. Here the CDR3 reads CAISRTGSSYNEQFF. The CDR3 bases are TGTGCCATCAGCCGGACAGGGAGCTCCTACAATGAGCAGTTCTTC.

This clone showed up just a few times. The V and J genes are TRBV7-2 and TRBJ2-5; possibly TRBD1 for D (5 bases). V lost 6 bases and J 1 base, leaving 15 bases between the germline ends. The germline V gene encodes CDR1 SGHTA and CDR2 FQGNSA. This CDR3 has 15 residues. The CDR3 region has the DNA TGTGCCAGCAGTTCAGGGATGGGGATCCAAGAGACCCAGTACTTC. Translation gives CASSSGMGIQETQYF.

J is TRBJ2-3 and V is TRBV4-2, with 7 bases fitting TRBD2. V shed 2 bases, J shed 0 bases, and the junction held 2 bases outside the gene matches. Germline assignment: CDR1 LGHNA and CDR2 YNFKEQ. The length of the CDR3 is 15 residues. In nucleotides, the CDR3 is TGTGCCAGCAGCCAAACTAGCGTTAGCACAGATACGCAGTATTTT. This translates into CASSQTSVSTDTQYF.

This clone was counted a few times. Other DNA sequences of this sample code for an identical CDR3. This chain links TRBV30 with TRBJ2-3, with no clear D. V shed 0 bases and J shed 2 bases, with 9 bases lying between them. This CDR3 is built from 14 residues. Per germline, CDR1 GTSNPN and CDR2 SVGIG (reference sequence). CDR3 in amino acids: CAWSVGGITDTQYF. The CDR3 bases are TGTGCCTGGAGTGTAGGCGGCATCACAGATACGCAGTATTTT.

The chain employs TRBV5-6 and TRBJ2-5; the D gene could be TRBD1 or TRBD2 (5 bases each). V was shortened by 4 bases and J by 2 bases, with 24 bases between the two germline ends. Germline-derived CDR1 and CDR2 are SGHDT and YYEEEE. The CDR3 loop spans 18 amino acids. The CDR3 nucleotides read TGTGCCAGCAGCGGCGGTCTGATGGGACGCGGGTTGCAAGAGACCCAGTACTTC. It translates to CASSGGLMGRGLQETQYF.

Of note for this clone: This may be a read error, as it is one base from a much larger clone. This chain connects TRBV4-2 to TRBJ2-7, with D possibly matching TRBD2 (7 bases). Germline CDR1 reads LGHNA; CDR2 reads YNFKEQ. The CDR3 is 18 residues long. For the CDR3, the DNA is TGTGCCAGCAGCCAAGGAGTGCTGCGGGGGCTATCAATCTACGAGCAGTGCTTC. This gives the protein CASSQGVLRGLSIYEQCF.

This clone was detected only a few times. CDR3 sequence reads: CASSQDNRGAQHF. The CDR3 bases are TGCGCCAGCAGCCAAGATAACAGGGGGGCCCAGCATTTT. J is TRBJ1-5 and V is TRBV4-3; TRBD1 aligns across 8 bases. Germline lookup yields CDR1 LGHNA and CDR2 YSLEER. CDR3 length: 13 residues. The V segment lost 0 bases and the J segment 11 bases; nucleotides outside the gene matches: 3.

The sample holds a few counts of this clone. One junction end disagrees with the germline gene, perhaps due to a read error. V is TRBV30 and J is TRBJ1-2; D is ambiguous. The CDR3 extends over 11 amino acids. CDR1 is GTSNPN and CDR2 is SVGIG in the germline V gene (reference sequence). CDR3 in DNA: TGTGCCGGGAGAGTAGGGTATGGCTACACCTTC. Translation gives CAGRVGYGYTF.

V is TRBV5-1 and J is TRBJ2-5; D remains unclear. Trimming removed 0 bases from V and 2 bases from J, with 8 bases in between. The CDR3 has 14 amino acids. Germline assignment: CDR1 SGHRS and CDR2 YFSETQ. The CDR3 sequence is CASSLGTIQETQYF. CDR3 sequence (DNA): TGCGCCAGCAGCTTGGGGACGATTCAAGAGACCCAGTACTTC. Together with reference TRBV5-1 and TRBJ2-5, the CDR3 gives the full variable domain: KAGVTQTPRYLIKTRGQQVTLSCSPISGHRSVSWYQQTPGQGLQFLFEYFSETQRNKGNFPGRFSGRQFSNSRSEMNVSTLELGDSALYLCASSLGTIQETQYFGPGTRLLVL.

DNA of the CDR3: TGTGCCAGCACCCTCTGGACTAGCGGGTCCTACGAGCAGTACTTC. It translates to CASTLWTSGSYEQYF. This chain joins TRBV7-2 and TRBJ2-7; 11 bases are a match to TRBD2. The CDR3 is 15 amino acids. V shed 7 bases, J shed 1 base, and the junction held 6 bases outside the gene matches. CDR1 is SGHTA and CDR2 is FQGNSA in the germline V gene.

This clone has more than one count but fewer than ten. This chain links TRBV29-1 with TRBJ1-1, with D possibly TRBD1 on 6 matching bases. The CDR3 runs to 12 residues. Looked up from germline, CDR1 is SQVTM and CDR2 is ANQGSEA. The CDR3 DNA reads as TGCGTCGCCGGGGGACAAGGGGCTGAAGCTTTCTTT. This codes for CVAGGQGAEAFF.

A word on this clone: Other DNA sequences of this sample code for an identical CDR3. The chain combines TRBV5-1 with TRBJ1-6; weak D call: TRBD1 (5 bases). Germline values: CDR1 SGHRS, CDR2 YFSETQ. V gave up 4 bases and J gave up 7 bases, with 9 bases separating them. The CDR3 extends over 13 amino acids. The CDR3 loop reads CASSRDRNSPLHF. The CDR3, as DNA: TGCGCCAGCAGCAGAGACAGAAATTCACCCCTCCACTTT.

Details on this clone: This is likely an artifact of a read error, given a far larger clone one base away. This sequence joins TRBV11-2 and TRBJ2-3; tentatively, D is TRBD2 (6 bases). The V and J ends lost 2 bases and 1 base respectively, with 13 bases between them. The CDR3 has 16 amino acids. CDR1 is SGHAT, CDR2 FQNNGV, per germline. The CDR3 region has the DNA TGTGCCAGCAGCTTAAGTATTCGCGGGGGCACAGATACGCAGTATTTT. Translated, it gives CASSLSIRGGTDTQYF.

This chain connects TRBV9 to TRBJ2-3; D not resolved. Germline V gene sequence: CDR1 SGDLS, CDR2 YYNGEE. Trimming removed 6 bases at V and 3 bases at J, with 14 bases between. This CDR3 spans 14 amino acids. The CDR3 DNA reads TGTGCCAGCACCCTAGGGTGGGGTACAGATACGCAGTATTTT. Its translation: CASTLGWGTDTQYF. Using reference TRBV9 and TRBJ2-3 for the parts outside the CDR3, the full variable domain is DSGVTQTPKHLITATGQRVTLRCSPRSGDLSVYWYQQSLDQGLQFLIQYYNGEERAKGNILERFSAQQFPDLHSELNLSSLELGDSALYFCASTLGWGTDTQYFGPGTRLTVL.

CDR3 in DNA: TGTGCCAGCGGACTGAGTCAAGAGACCCAGTACTTC. It yields the protein CASGLSQETQYF. The V gene is TRBV10-3, the J gene TRBJ2-5; D might be TRBD2 (5 bases). This CDR3 comprises 12 residues. Germline V lookup: CDR1 ENHRY, CDR2 SYGVKD. The V gene lost 10 bases and the J gene lost 2 bases, with 11 bases spanning the gap.

This clone has just a few counts. V is TRBV30 and J is TRBJ2-3; either TRBD1 or TRBD2 may supply D (5 bases each). Trimming pared 1 base from V and 1 base from J, leaving 12 bases between. Germline assignment: CDR1 GTSNPN and CDR2 SVGIG (reference sequence). CDR3 length: 15 amino acids. The DNA for the CDR3 is TGTGCCTGGAGTGCGGGGACGATCGGCACAGATACGCAGTATTTT. Protein sequence: CAWSAGTIGTDTQYF.

The chain is built from TRBV12-2 and TRBJ2-3; the table gives TRBD2 as D, unverified against the DNA. TRBV12-2 is listed as a pseudogene. The CDR3 runs 19 residues. Here the CDR3 DNA reads TGTGCAAGTCGCCGTTCACAAGGACTAGCGTGGATAAGCACAGATACGCAGTATTTT. This codes for CASRRSQGLAWISTDTQYF.